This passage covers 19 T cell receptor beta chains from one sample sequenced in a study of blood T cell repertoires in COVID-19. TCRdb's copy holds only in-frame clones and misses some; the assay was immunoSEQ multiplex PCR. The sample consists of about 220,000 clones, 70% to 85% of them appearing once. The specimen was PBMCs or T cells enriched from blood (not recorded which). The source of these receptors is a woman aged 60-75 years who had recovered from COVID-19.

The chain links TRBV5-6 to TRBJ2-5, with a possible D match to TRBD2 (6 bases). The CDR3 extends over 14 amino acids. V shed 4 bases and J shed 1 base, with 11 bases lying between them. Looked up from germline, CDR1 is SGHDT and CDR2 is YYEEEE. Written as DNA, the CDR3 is TGTGCCAGCAGCCGAGGAGGGGCCCAAGAGACCCAGTACTTC. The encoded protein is CASSRGGAQETQYF.

The CDR3 spells CAIEDRGEGYTF. CDR3 bases: TGTGCCATCGAGGACAGGGGGGAGGGCTACACCTTC. This chain joins TRBV10-3 and TRBJ1-2; 10 bases align to TRBD1. Trimming took 8 bases from V and 8 from J; bases not matched to a gene: 5. This CDR3 region has 12 residues. Germline values: CDR1 ENHRY, CDR2 SYGVKD.

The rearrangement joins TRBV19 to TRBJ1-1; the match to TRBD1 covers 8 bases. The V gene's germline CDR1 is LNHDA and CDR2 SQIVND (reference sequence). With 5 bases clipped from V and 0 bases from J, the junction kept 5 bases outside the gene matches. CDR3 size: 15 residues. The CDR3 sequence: CASSPDRAVNTEAFF. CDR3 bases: TGTGCCAGTAGTCCGGACAGGGCCGTGAACACTGAAGCTTTCTTT.

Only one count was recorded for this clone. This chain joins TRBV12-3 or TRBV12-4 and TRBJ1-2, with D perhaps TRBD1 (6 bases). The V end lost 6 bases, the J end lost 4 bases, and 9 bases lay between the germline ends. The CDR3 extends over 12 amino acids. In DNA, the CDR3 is TGTGCCAGCAGCGTCAGGGGCTATGGCTACACCTTC. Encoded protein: CASSVRGYGYTF.

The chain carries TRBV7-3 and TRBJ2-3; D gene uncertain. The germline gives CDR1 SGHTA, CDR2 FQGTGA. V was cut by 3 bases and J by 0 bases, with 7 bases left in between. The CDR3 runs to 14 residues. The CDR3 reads CASSLSPSTDTQYF. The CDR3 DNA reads TGTGCCAGCAGCTTGAGCCCTAGCACAGATACGCAGTATTTT.

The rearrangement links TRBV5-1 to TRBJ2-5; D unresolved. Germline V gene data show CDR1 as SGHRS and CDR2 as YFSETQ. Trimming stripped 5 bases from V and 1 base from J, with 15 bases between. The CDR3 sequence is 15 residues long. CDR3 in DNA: TGCGCCAGCAGACTCACCGGAGCCTCCCAAGAGACCCAGTACTTC. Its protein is CASRLTGASQETQYF.

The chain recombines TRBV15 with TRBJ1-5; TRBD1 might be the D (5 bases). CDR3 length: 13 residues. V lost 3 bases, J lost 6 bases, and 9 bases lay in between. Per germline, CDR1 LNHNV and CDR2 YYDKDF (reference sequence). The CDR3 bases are TGTGCCACCAGCAGGGATAGGGGTCAGCCCCAGCATTTT. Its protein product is CATSRDRGQPQHF.

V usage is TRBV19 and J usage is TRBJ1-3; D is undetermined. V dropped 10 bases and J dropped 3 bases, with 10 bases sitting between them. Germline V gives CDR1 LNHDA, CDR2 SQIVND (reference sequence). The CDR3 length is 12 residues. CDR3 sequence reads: CATRLGGNTIYF. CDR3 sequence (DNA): TGTGCCACTCGACTGGGTGGAAACACCATATATTTT.

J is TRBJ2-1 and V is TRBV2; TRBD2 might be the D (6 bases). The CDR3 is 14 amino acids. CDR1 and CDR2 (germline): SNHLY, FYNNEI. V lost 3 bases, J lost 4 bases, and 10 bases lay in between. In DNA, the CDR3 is TGTGCCAGCAGTGAGTTTGGGGGGTACAATGAGCAGTTCTTC. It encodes CASSEFGGYNEQFF.

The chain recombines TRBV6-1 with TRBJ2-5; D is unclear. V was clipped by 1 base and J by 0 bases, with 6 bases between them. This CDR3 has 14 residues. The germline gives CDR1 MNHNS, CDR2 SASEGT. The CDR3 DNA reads TGTGCCAGCAGTGAAGTGCACTACCAAGAGACCCAGTACTTC. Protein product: CASSEVHYQETQYF.

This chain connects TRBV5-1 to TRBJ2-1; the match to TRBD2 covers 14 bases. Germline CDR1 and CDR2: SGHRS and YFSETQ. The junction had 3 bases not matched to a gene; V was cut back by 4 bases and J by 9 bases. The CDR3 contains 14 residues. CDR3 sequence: CASSTGLAGAEQFF. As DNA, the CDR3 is TGCGCCAGCAGCACGGGACTAGCGGGGGCTGAGCAGTTCTTC.

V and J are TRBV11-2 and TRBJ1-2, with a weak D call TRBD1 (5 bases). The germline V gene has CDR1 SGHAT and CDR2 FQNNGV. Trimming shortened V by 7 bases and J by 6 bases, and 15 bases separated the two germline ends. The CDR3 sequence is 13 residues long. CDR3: CASNYPTGNGYTF. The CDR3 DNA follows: TGTGCCAGCAACTATCCTACAGGAAATGGCTACACCTTC.

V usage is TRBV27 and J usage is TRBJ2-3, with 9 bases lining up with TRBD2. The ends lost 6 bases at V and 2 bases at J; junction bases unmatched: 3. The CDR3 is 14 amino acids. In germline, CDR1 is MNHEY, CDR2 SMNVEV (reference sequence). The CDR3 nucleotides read TGTGCCAGCAGGCTAGCGGGGAACACAGATACGCAGTATTTT. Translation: CASRLAGNTDTQYF.

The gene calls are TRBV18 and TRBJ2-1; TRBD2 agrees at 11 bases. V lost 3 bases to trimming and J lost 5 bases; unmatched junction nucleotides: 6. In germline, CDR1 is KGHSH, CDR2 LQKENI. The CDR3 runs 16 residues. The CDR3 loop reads CASSPGLAARHNEQFF. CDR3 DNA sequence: TGTGCCAGCTCACCGGGACTAGCGGCTAGGCACAATGAGCAGTTCTTC.

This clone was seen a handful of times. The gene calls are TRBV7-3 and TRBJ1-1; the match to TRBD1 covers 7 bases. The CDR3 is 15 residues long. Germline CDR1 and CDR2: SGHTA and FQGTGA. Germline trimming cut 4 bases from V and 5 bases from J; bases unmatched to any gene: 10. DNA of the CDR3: TGTGCCAGCAGCTCTACAGGGGTTGAAGGTACTGAAGCTTTCTTT. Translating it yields CASSSTGVEGTEAFF.

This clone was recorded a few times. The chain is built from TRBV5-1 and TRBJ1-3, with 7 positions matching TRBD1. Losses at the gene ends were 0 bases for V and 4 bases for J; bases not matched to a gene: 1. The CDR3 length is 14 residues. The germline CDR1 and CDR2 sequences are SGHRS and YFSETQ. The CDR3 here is CASSLEQGGNTIYF. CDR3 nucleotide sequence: TGCGCCAGCAGCTTGGAACAGGGGGGAAACACCATATATTTT.

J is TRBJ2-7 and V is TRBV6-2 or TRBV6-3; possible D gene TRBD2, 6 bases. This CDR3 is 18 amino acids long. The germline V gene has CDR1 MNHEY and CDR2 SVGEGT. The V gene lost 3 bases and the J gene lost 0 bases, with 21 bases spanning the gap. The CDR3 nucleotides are TGTGCCAGCAGTTATGATCCCCTCTACGCGGGACGCTCCTACGAGCAGTACTTC. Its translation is CASSYDPLYAGRSYEQYF.

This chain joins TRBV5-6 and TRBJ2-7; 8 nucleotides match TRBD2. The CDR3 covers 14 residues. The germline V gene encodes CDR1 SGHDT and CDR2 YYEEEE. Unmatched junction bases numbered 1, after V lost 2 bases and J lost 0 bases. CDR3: CASSLGTSSYEQYF. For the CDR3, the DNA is TGTGCCAGCAGCTTAGGGACTAGCTCCTACGAGCAGTACTTC.

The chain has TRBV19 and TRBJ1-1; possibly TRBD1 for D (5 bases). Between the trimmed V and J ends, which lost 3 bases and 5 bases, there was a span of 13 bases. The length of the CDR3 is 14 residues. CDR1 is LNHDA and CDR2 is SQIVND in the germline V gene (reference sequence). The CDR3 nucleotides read TGTGCCAGTAGTATGGAGGGGAGGAAGACTGAAGCTTTCTTT. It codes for CASSMEGRKTEAFF.